This TCR beta chain was identified in a study of monozygotic twins with cystic fibrosis. Study information: Library input was three micrograms of fragmented DNA, with about 15 PCR cycles. Overall study results and limits: Nucleotide-identical clonotype sharing was significantly higher within monozygotic CF twin pairs than between unrelated CF individuals. J usage was most co-twin-similar in 8 of 16 pairs, V in 13.

About this clone itself: Antigen unknown.

The J segment lost 4 bases and the V segment lost 3 bases, leaving 10 bases of the junction unmatched. Germline CDR1 and CDR2: ENHRY and SYGVKD. CDR3 length: 16 residues. Measured with immunoSEQ multiplex PCR; TCRdb has only the in-frame clones, and not every one. The data contain approximately 34,000 clones, 96% of them singletons. The specimen sequenced was blood. This sequence was found in a girl between 2 and 10 years old with cystic fibrosis. The chain employs TRBV10-3 and TRBJ1-2; TRBD1 matches at 8 bases. CDR3 coding DNA: TGTGCCATCAGTGACCCCCCCCAGGGGGCCGGCTATGGCTACACCTTC. Amino acid sequence: CAISDPPQGAGYGYTF.